The sample holds a few counts of the clone carrying this T cell receptor beta chain. Its antigen is currently unknown. Though probably carrying unrecorded immune exposures, donors were nominally healthy at sampling. The sample originates from a study of cytomegalovirus exposure and HLA in healthy donors. Study-wide points: Previously analyzed data showed that most TCR beta V segments were productive at a frequency of about 90% or about 30%. One variant, a missense change in DCLRE1C, was linked in a later analysis to TCR beta V- and J-gene trimming.

The CDR3 spans 15 residues. Germline V gene data show CDR1 as PRHDT and CDR2 as FYEKMQ (reference sequence). V dropped 5 bases and J dropped 6; count of bases not matched to a gene: 6. Researchers ran the PCR with 60 Vbeta and 13 Jbeta primers. Sequenced by immunoSEQ multiplex PCR; TCRdb stores in-frame clones only, minus some. The table lists roughly 160,000 clones, 73% of them singletons. The V call is TRBV13, the J call TRBJ2-3; 12 bases are shared with TRBD2. Sequenced: PBMCs. This TCR came from a woman younger than 30 in good health and CMV-seropositive. CDR3 sequence: CASSPRLAGEDTQYF. Written as DNA, the CDR3 is TGTGCCAGCAGCCCTCGACTAGCGGGGGAGGATACGCAGTATTTT.